This T cell receptor (beta chain) is from a study of beta chain features in type 1 diabetes. Study-level findings and limits: The naive, central memory and Treg TCRB repertoires of patients appeared to be more similar to one another than those of healthy donors. Patients with type 1 diabetes carried fewer insertions and had more deletions at their VDJ junctions. TCRB CDR3s from Type 1 diabetes patients were moderately but significantly shorter in all four CD4+ subsets.

Sampling consisted of one heparinised blood draw per donor, averaging around 110 mL. As concerns this clone: Its antigen is unidentified.

The CDR3 contains 15 residues. Germline CDR1 and CDR2: SGHVS and FNYEAQ. Trimming took 5 bases from V and 4 from J; bases not matched to a gene: 9. Expressed TCRB transcripts were sequenced because the isolated RNA had all been reverse transcribed beforehand. This table comes from immunoSEQ multiplex PCR, and its TCRdb copy is limited to in-frame clones, with some not included. The data show under 150,000 clones, around 15% seen once. Sequencing was carried out using central memory CD4+ T cells from blood. This chain connects TRBV7-6 to TRBJ2-5; 8 bases match TRBD2. This receptor was taken from a man between 18 and 35 years old with type 1 diabetes. The CDR3 region is CASSPQWAGGETQYF. The CDR3 nucleotides read TGTGCCAGCAGCCCCCAATGGGCGGGAGGAGAGACCCAGTACTTC.